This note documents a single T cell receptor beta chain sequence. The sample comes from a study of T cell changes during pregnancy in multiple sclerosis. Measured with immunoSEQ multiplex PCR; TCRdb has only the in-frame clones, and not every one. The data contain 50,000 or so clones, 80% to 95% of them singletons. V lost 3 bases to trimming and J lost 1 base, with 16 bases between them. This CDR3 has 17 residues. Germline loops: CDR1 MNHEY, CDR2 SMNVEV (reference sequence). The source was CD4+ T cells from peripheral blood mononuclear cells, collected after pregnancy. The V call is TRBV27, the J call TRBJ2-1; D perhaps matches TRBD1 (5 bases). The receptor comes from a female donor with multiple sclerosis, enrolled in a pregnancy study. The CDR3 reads CASSFRLRQGSYNEQFF. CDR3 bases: TGTGCCAGCAGTTTTCGTCTACGGCAGGGATCCTACAATGAGCAGTTCTTC.